This T cell receptor (beta chain) appears in the sequencing data of a study of T cell responses to AZD1222 COVID-19 vaccine (TCRdb year 2021). Notes on the research overall: AZD1222 recipients with second doses at about 4 weeks or about 12 weeks were pooled, because spike-specific TCR depth and breadth did not differ between schedules. TCR sequencing covered more than 230 trial participants: about 210 given two doses of AZD1222 and about 26 given two doses of MenACWY control vaccine. Trial participants were enrolled by age into subgroups of 18-55, 56-69 and 70-plus years, and about 150, 27 and 61 TCR-sequenced participants, respectively, were included in these subgroups. The paper as a whole reports these results and caveats: Epitopes outside the regions mutated in the B.1.351 and B.1.1.7 variants were reportedly recognized by nearly half of the unique spike-specific TCRs. CD4 TCRs associated with the vaccine covered the entire spike protein, and the dominant responses were in regions 160-218 and 743-854. Spike-specific TCR breadth and depth rose significantly after two AZD1222 doses compared with day 0 and with MenACWY recipients. Participants were mostly white British, with more females than males. The authors suggested clonal diversity may have been underestimated. In the small 56-69-year group, the increase in depth fell short of significance, most likely because of low power. No day 14 peak-response samples were available, so repertoires were characterized only after the peak T cell response. Conclusions about previously exposed vaccinees were limited because only six AZD1222 recipients were SARS-CoV-2 seropositive at baseline.

The meaning of the sample's time point label: baseline before first vaccination. Samples from vaccinated people were obtained from the UK trials COV001 and COV002, which included a single-blind randomized controlled phase 2/3 trial of AZD1222 (ChAdOx1 nCoV-19) in healthy adults. Trial participant PBMC samples were collected at day 0 and day 28 after the second dose for TCRbeta chain sequencing. The CDR3 regions of human TCRbeta chains were analyzed by immunosequencing. Concerning the study's data processing: Repertoire TCRs were checked for matches against a reference library of SARS-CoV-2-specific TCRs that had been generated using the MIRA antigen-specificity platform. Breadth was defined as the fraction of unique TCRs that were SARS-CoV-2-associated, and depth was defined as the fraction of total T cells that were SARS-CoV-2-associated. Using the MIRA data, each spike-specific TCR was mapped to the spike region that the TCR reacts to and placed in a CD4 or CD8 class. Log10-transformed breadth and depth values were compared by one-way ANOVA with Sidak's multiple comparisons tests. The immuneACCESS repertoire file appears here via TCRdb, limited to in-frame rearrangements. These files lack a portion of the clones; in checked studies, under half of the deficit traces to unresolved V genes, and the cause of the others is not known. V and J calls and clone size are those listed in that table; D and trimming were worked out from the DNA. This sample holds roughly 96,000 clones; nearly 90% were observed only once. The ten biggest clones cover roughly 1.5% of the sample.

Spanning cysteine to phenylalanine, the CDR3 consists of 16 amino acids. CDR3 DNA only is kept here, 48 bases in frame from base 1. For CDR1 and CDR2, the germline V gene lists KGHSH and LQKENI. Trimmed from V: 0 bases; trimmed from J: 7 bases; junction bases lacking a gene match: 7. Points on this clone: It lacks a known antigen. Base qualities were left out, and no much larger clone turns up one base away.

This TCR came from an adult in good health. Recombination joined TRBV18 with TRBJ2-1; 9 central nucleotides agree with TRBD2. The material sequenced was peripheral blood, taken on day 0 of AZD1222 vaccination. The CDR3 loop reads CASSPPEAGGRNEQFF. The DNA sequence is given as TGTGCCAGCTCACCACCAGAAGCGGGGGGTAGGAATGAGCAGTTCTTC.